This T cell receptor beta chain was sequenced in a study of control samples from healthy donors and cancer patients. TCRdb's table, derived via immunoSEQ multiplex PCR, lists solely in-frame clones and lacks some. This sample has some 120,000 clones, with around nine tenths found just once. Germline loops: CDR1 SGHAT, CDR2 FQNNGV. This CDR3 region has 19 residues. Germline trimming cut 4 bases from V and 4 bases from J; bases unmatched to any gene: 19. Material for sequencing was blood. This clonotype was obtained from a man aged 25 to 40 in good health. The chain joins TRBV11-2 to TRBJ1-2; 9 bases are shared with TRBD1. The CDR3 sequence is CASSSLTGTGLFVGYGYTF. The DNA for the CDR3 is TGTGCCAGCAGCTCTCTAACCGGGACAGGGTTATTTGTCGGCTATGGCTACACCTTC. Full variable domain (outside the CDR3, taken from reference TRBV11-2 and TRBJ1-2): EAGVAQSPRYKIIEKRQSVAFWCNPISGHATLYWYQQILGQGPKLLIQFQNNGVVDDSQLPKDRFSAERLKGVDSTLKIQPAKLEDSAVYLCASSSLTGTGLFVGYGYTFGSGTRLTVV.